The source of this TCR beta chain is a study of T cell responses to AZD1222 COVID-19 vaccine. The CDR3 length is 14 residues. Germline V gene lookup returns CDR1 MDHEN and CDR2 SYDVKM. Deletions cut 1 base from V and 7 bases from J, with 8 bases between. Assay: immunoSEQ multiplex PCR; the TCRdb copy retains only in-frame clones and omits some. The sample has 110,000 or so clones, 80% to 90% seen once. The rearrangement joins TRBV28 to TRBJ1-6; unclear D gene. Material: peripheral blood, obtained 28 days after the second AZD1222 dose. The receptor's source is an adult who received the AZD1222 COVID-19 vaccine. DNA for the CDR3: TGTGCCAGCAGTTTATTTCTGGGAAATTCACCCCTCCACTTT. Protein product: CASSLFLGNSPLHF. The variable domain in full, with the rest retrieved from reference TRBV28 and TRBJ1-6, is DVKVTQSSRYLVKRTGEKVFLECVQDMDHENMFWYRQDPGLGLRLIYFSYDVKMKEKGDIPEGYSVSREKKERFSLILESASTNQTSMYLCASSLFLGNSPLHFGNGTRLTVT.